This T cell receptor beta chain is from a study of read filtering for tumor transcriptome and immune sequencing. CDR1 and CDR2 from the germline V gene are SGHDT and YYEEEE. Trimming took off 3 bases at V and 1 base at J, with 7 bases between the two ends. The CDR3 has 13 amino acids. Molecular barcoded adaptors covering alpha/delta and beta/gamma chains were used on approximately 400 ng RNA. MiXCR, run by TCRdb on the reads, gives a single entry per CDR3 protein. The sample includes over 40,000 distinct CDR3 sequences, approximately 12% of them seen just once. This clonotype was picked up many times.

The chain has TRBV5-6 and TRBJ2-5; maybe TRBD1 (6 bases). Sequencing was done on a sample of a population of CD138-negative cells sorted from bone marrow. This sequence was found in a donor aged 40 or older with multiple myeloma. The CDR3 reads CASSWDTQETQYF. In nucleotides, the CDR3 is TGTGCCAGCAGCTGGGACACCCAAGAGACCCAGTACTTC.